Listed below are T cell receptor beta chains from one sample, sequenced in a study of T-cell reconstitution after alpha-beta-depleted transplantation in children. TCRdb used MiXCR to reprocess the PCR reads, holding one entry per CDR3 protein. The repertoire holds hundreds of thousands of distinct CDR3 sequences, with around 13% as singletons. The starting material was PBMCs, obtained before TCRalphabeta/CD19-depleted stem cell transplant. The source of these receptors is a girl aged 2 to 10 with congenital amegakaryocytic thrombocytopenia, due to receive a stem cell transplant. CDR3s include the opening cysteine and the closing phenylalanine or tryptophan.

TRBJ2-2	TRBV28	CASSNPTGGPNTGELFF
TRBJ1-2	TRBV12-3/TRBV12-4	CASSYLLRDSYGYTF
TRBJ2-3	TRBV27	CASSDREADTQYF
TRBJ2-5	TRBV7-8	CASRQIAGGWETQYF
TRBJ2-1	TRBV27	CASSTPRLGQGALNEQFF
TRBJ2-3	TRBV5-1	CASSFPEDAGGTDTQYF
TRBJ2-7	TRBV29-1	CSVIVRGGNPYEQYF
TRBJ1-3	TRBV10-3	CVISGTGGAGGNTIYF
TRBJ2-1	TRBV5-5	CASSLVGTDYNEQFF
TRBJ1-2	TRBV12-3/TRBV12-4	CASSLGGRYGYTF
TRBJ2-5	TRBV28	CASRTRKPGEETQYF
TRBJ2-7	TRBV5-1	CASSLAWGLASYEQYF
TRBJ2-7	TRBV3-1	CASSTRDSSSYEQYF
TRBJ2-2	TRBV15	CATSRGVGELFF
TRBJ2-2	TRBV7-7	CASSLSQGAYTGELFF
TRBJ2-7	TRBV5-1	CASSQRTSGYYEQYF
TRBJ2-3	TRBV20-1	CSVYSPQGSGTDTQYF
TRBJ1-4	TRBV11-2	CASSLVVSTNEKLFF
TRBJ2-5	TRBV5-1	CASSLEVAVEETQYF
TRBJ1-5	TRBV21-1	CASSKDSKSRNSNQPQHF
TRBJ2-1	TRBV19	CASLATSGSFNEQFF
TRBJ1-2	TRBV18	CASSPPSVSYGYTF
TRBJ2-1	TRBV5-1	CASSWGTSNIIGQFF
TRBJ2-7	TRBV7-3	CASSLYGSYEQYF
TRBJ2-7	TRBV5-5	CASSPTGGGSWLSEQYF
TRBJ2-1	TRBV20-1	CSARDPEVYGPANNEQFF
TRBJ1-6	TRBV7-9	CASSPLETLHF
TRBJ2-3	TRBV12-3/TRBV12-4	CASGLYYTQYF
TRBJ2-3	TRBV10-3	CAIRSELGYTDTQYF
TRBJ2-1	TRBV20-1	CSANGPERSVYNEQFF
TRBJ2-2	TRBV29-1	CSVYTGELFF
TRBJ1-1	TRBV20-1	CSAHGNTEAFF
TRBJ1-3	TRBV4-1	CASSQARYSGNTIYF
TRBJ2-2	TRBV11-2	CASSQLQTGAEELFF
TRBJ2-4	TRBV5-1	CASSSTSGSEVYIQYF
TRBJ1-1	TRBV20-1	CSARDSRGQGRFTEAFF
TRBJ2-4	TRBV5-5	CASTRQGVTGSNIQYF
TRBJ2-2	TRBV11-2	CASSLGQGNGELFF
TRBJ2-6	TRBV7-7	CASSLLQGSTGANVLTF
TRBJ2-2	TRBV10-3	CAIGAGGVSGTGELFF
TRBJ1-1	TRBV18	CASSPGPALKTFF
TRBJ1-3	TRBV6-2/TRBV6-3	CASSQGWGHSSGNTIYF
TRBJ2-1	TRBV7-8	CASSRRDRGKFF
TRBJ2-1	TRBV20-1	CSAYDTRSPYNEQFF
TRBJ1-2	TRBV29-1	CSVEEPGQGYGYTF
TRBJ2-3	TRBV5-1	CASSLKAGGGTDTQYF
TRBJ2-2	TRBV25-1	CASSGEWGENTGELFF
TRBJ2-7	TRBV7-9	CASSSSTEQYF
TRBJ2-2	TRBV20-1	CSFRGQAPRSNTGELFF
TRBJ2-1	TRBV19	CARYLREGSYNEQFF
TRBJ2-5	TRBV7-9	CASSLIGTGEETQYF
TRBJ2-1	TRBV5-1	CASSPRQGTYTNEQFF
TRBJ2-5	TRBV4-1	CASSQDSPANRETQYF
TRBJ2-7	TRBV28	CTNTDTGLAGVYEQYF
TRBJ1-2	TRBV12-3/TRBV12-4	CASSRGYGYTF
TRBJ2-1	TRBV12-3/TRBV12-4	CASSFDYEQFF
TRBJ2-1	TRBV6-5	CASSYPQRTGNEQFF
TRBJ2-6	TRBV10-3	CAISTGLPGANVLTF
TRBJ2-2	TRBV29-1	CSVTPNPNTGELFF